This TCR beta chain emerged from a study of control samples from healthy donors and cancer patients. Only in-frame clones appear in the TCRdb table, and some are missing; sequencing was by immunoSEQ multiplex PCR. The sample has approximately 70,000 clones; 83% are singletons. The germline V gene encodes CDR1 KGHDR and CDR2 SFDVKD. This CDR3 is built from 18 residues. Worth noting for this clone: An end of the junction does not agree with germline; a read error may underlie this.

This receptor was obtained from a man aged 55 to 70 in good health. This chain uses TRBV24-1 with TRBJ2-1; 7 bases are a match to TRBD2. Input material: blood. DNA of the CDR3: TGTGCCACCAGTGATTTTTCACTAGCGAACCCCTCCTACAATAAGCAGTTCTTC. The encoded protein is CATSDFSLANPSYNKQFF.